Listed here are 11 T cell receptor beta chains from one sample, sequenced in a study of monozygotic twins with inflammatory bowel disease. For each CDR3 protein, TCRdb gives one entry from its re-call of the 5' RACE reads, without DNA. The sample has around 150,000 distinct CDR3 sequences, and its top ten clones hold around 2.8%. Sequenced: blood. These TCRs come from a human donor with ulcerative colitis or Crohn's disease, or a healthy co-twin of an affected twin (not recorded which).

The chain carries TRBV10-3 and TRBJ2-3; as DNA is missing, the TRBD2 call by TCRdb cannot be tested. This CDR3 has 14 residues. Germline loops: CDR1 ENHRY, CDR2 SYGVKD. The CDR3 sequence: CAISELTAAGTQYF.

By frequency, this clonotype registers medium-sized. The chain is built from TRBV28 and TRBJ1-2; TCRdb indicates TRBD1, and absent DNA this call remains unverified. The CDR3 has 16 residues. Germline-derived CDR1 and CDR2 are MDHEN and SYDVKM. The CDR3 is CASSLTRTGQYYGYTF.

V is TRBV7-8 and J is TRBJ1-5; TCRdb's D call of TRBD1 is untestable without DNA. This CDR3 comprises 14 residues. CDR1 is SGHVS, CDR2 FQNEAQ, per germline. This CDR3 is CASSSGQGGQPQHF.

The genes are TRBV25-1 and TRBJ1-4; TCRdb reports TRBD1, a call that lacks DNA to check it against. The CDR3 is 13 residues long. Looked up from germline, CDR1 is MGHDK and CDR2 is SYGVNS. The CDR3 here is CASSEGPRGKLFF.

The chain links TRBV5-1 to TRBJ2-5. The CDR3 is 11 residues long. In germline, CDR1 is SGHRS, CDR2 YFSETQ. CDR3 protein: CASSSEGTQYF.

The chain links TRBV6-2 or TRBV6-3 to TRBJ1-2. CDR3 length: 12 amino acids. Germline values: CDR1 MNHEY, CDR2 SVGEGT. CDR3 sequence reads: CASSSHSYGYTF.

The rearrangement uses TRBV28 and TRBJ2-5; with no DNA, the TCRdb D assignment of TRBD2 cannot be verified. Germline CDR1 reads MDHEN; CDR2 reads SYDVKM. CDR3 length: 15 residues. CDR3 protein: CASSLPRGDGETQYF.

The gene calls are TRBV14 and TRBJ2-1. This CDR3 has 14 amino acids. Germline CDR1 is SGHDN and CDR2 is FVKESK. CDR3 amino acids: CASSQELGGGEQFF.

The chain employs TRBV6-5 and TRBJ2-3; with no DNA, the TCRdb D assignment of TRBD1 cannot be verified. Germline lookup yields CDR1 MNHEY and CDR2 SVGAGI. The CDR3 totals 15 residues. The CDR3 reads CASSYWAGAGDTQYF.

This chain links TRBV4-1 with TRBJ1-2; TCRdb designates TRBD1, a call that cannot be tested without DNA. The CDR3 has 16 amino acids. The germline CDR1 and CDR2 sequences are MGHRA and YSYEKL. This CDR3 is CASSLRGSGTLDGYTF.

The chain has TRBV3-1 and TRBJ2-5; no DNA is available, so the TRBD2 call from TCRdb remains unchecked. The CDR3 covers 15 residues. Per germline, CDR1 LGHDT and CDR2 YNNKEL (reference sequence). The chain's CDR3 is CASSRQREMGETQYF.